This T cell receptor (beta chain) stems from a study of T cell changes during pregnancy in multiple sclerosis. Produced via immunoSEQ multiplex PCR; TCRdb's table is partial and in-frame only. The data show about 28,000 clones, 92% seen once. This clone was counted a single time. The CDR3 runs 15 residues. The germline V gene has CDR1 SGHDT and CDR2 YYEEEE. Trimming left V 1 base short and J 9 bases short, with 14 bases between. The sequencing here drew on peripheral blood, taken in the first trimester of pregnancy. This sequence joins TRBV5-6 and TRBJ1-6, with a possible D match to TRBD1 (6 bases). The sequence came from a female donor in good health, enrolled as a control in a pregnancy study. The CDR3 sequence is CASSLRGSTSSPLHF. The CDR3 region has the DNA TGTGCCAGCAGCTTGAGGGGGAGTACTTCTTCACCCCTCCACTTT. Together with reference TRBV5-6 and TRBJ1-6, the CDR3 gives the full variable domain: DAGVTQSPTHLIKTRGQQVTLRCSPKSGHDTVSWYQQALGQGPQFIFQYYEEEERQRGNFPDRFSGHQFPNYSSELNVNALLLGDSALYLCASSLRGSTSSPLHFGNGTRLTVT.